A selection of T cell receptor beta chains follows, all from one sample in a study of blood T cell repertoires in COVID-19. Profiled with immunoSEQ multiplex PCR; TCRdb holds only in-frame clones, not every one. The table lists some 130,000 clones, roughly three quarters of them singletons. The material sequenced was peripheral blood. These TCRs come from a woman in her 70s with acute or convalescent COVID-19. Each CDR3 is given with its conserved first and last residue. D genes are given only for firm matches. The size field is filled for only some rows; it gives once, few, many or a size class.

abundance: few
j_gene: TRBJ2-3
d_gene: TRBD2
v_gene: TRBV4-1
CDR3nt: TGCGCCAGCAGCCCGACTAGCGGGAGAATCACAGATACGCAGTATTTT
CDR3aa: CASSPTSGRITDTQYF

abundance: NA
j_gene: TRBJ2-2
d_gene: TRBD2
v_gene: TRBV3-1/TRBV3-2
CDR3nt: TGTGCCAGCAGCCGGACTCGCGGGGGGGCCGGGACCGGGGAGCTGTTTTTT
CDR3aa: CASSRTRGGAGTGELFF

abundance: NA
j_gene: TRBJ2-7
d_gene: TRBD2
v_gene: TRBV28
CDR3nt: TGTGCCAGCAGTCATTATCGGGGACTAGCGGGAGTTTTCGGGACCTACGAGCAGTACTTC
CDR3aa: CASSHYRGLAGVFGTYEQYF

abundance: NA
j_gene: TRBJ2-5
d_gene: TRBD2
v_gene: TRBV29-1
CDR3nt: TGCAGCTTCCGCGGGGGTCGTGAGACCCAGTACTTC
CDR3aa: CSFRGGRETQYF

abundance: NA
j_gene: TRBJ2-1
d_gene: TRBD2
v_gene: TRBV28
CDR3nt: TGTGCCAGCAGTTCGCCCCGGACTAGCGTTTACAATGAGCAGTTCTTC
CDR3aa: CASSSPRTSVYNEQFF

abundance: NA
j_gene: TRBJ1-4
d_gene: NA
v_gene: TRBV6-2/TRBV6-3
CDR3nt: TGTGCCAGCAGTTACCCCCAGCGGAATGAAAAACTGTTTTTT
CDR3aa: CASSYPQRNEKLFF

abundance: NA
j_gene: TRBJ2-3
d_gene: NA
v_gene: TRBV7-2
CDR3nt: TGTGCCAGCAGCTTAACTACGACAGATACGCAGTATTTT
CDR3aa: CASSLTTTDTQYF

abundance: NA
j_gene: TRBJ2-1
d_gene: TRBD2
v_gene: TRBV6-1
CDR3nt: TGTGCCAGCAGTGAATGGGCAATAGCGGGATCACGACATGAGCAGTTCTTC
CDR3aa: CASSEWAIAGSRHEQFF

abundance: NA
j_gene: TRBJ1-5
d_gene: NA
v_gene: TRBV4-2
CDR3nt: TGTGCCAGCAGCCAAGATCGGAACAGGGAACTCCAGCATTTT
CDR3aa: CASSQDRNRELQHF

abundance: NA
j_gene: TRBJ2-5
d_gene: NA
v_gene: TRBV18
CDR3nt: TGTGCCAGCTCACCACGTAGAGAGACCCAGTACTTC
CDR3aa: CASSPRRETQYF

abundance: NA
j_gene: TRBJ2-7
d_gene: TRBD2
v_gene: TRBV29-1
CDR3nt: TGCAGCGTCCAGAGTAGGGGCAGCGGGATTCCCCTCTCCTACGAGCAGTACTTC
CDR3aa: CSVQSRGSGIPLSYEQYF

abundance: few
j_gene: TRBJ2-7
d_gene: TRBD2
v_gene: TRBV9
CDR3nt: TGTGCCAGCAGCCCCGGGGCTAGCGGGAGCAGCGAGCAGTACTTC
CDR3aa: CASSPGASGSSEQYF

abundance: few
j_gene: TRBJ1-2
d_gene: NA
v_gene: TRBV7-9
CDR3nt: TGTGCCAGCAGCTCCTCCAACTATGGCTACACCTTC
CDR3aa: CASSSSNYGYTF

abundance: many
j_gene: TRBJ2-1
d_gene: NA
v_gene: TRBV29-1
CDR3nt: TGCAGCGTTGAACTTTTTCGGGAGCAGGGCAATGAGCAGTTCTTC
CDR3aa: CSVELFREQGNEQFF

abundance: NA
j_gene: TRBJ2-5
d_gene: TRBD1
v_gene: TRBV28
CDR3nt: TGTGCCAGCAGTCCAGACAGGGCCCAGGAGACCCAGTACTTC
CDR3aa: CASSPDRAQETQYF

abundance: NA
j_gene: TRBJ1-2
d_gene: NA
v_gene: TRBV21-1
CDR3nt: TGTGCCAGCAGCAAACACGGCTATGGCTACACCTTC
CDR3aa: CASSKHGYGYTF

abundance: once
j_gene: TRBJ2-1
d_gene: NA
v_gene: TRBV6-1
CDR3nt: TGTGCCAGCAGTGATAGGAGGAGCAGCTCCTACAATGAGCAGTTCTTC
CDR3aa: CASSDRRSSSYNEQFF

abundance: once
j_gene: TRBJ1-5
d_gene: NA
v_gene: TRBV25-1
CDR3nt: TGTGCCAGCGGACAGATGGGTAGCAATCAGCCCCAGCATTTT
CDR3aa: CASGQMGSNQPQHF

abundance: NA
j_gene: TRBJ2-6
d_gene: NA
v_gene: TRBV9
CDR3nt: TGTGCCAGCAACATAGGACCGGAGGCGGGTGGGGCCAACGTCCTGACTTTC
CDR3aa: CASNIGPEAGGANVLTF

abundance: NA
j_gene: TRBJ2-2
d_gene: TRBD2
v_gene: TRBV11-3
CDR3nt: TGTGCCAGCAGCTTAAACAGCGGGGGACCCGGGGAGCTGTTTTTT
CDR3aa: CASSLNSGGPGELFF

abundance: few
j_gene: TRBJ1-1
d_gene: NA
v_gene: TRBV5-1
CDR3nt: TGCGCCAGCAGCCCCTGGGGAGTAAACACTGAAGCTTTCTTT
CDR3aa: CASSPWGVNTEAFF

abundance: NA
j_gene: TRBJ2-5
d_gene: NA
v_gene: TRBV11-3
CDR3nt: TGTGCCAGCAGCTTATCTGGGAGAGAGACCCAGTACTTC
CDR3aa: CASSLSGRETQYF

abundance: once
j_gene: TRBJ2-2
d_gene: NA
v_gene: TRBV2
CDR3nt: TGTGCCAGCAGCCCTAGTCATCGGGAGTCCGGGGAGCTGTTTTTT
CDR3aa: CASSPSHRESGELFF

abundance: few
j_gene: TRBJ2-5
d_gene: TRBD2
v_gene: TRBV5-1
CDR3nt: TGCGCCAGCAGCCCGATAGGGGGACTAGTGCGCGAAGAGACCCAGTACTTC
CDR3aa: CASSPIGGLVREETQYF

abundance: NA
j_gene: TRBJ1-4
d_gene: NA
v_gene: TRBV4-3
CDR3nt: TGCGCCAGCAGCCGTTCTCCGAAAACATTAACTAATGAAAAACTGTTTTTT
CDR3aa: CASSRSPKTLTNEKLFF

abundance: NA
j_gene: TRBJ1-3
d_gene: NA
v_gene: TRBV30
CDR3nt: TGTGCCTGGGACTCCTCCTCTGGAAACACCATATATTTT
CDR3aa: CAWDSSSGNTIYF

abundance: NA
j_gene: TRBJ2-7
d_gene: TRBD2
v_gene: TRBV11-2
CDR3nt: TGTGCCAGCAGCTTAGATCGGTTCCGAGCGGGAGCCATCTACGAGCAGTACTTC
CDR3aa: CASSLDRFRAGAIYEQYF

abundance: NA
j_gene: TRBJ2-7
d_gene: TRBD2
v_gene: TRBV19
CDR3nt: TGTGCCACTAGTACTAGCGGGGCCTCCTACGAGCAGTACTTC
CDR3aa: CATSTSGASYEQYF

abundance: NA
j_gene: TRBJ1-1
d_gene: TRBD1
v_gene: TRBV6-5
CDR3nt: TGTGCCAGCAGGCCCTCGGGACAGCCGAACACTGAAGCTTTCTTT
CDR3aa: CASRPSGQPNTEAFF

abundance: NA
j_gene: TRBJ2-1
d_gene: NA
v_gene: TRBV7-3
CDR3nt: TGTGCCAGCAGCTTAACCGCCCAGGGGAGTAAGGTTGAGCAGTTCTTC
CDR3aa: CASSLTAQGSKVEQFF

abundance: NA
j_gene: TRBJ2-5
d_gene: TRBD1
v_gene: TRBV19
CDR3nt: TGTGCCAGTAGTGGGCTCGGACAGGGGGCTCCAGAGACCCAGTACTTC
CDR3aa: CASSGLGQGAPETQYF

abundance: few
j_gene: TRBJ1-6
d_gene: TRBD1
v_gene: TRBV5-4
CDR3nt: TGTGCCAGCAGCTTGGAACAGGGGGCCGCGCCCCTCCACTTT
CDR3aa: CASSLEQGAAPLHF

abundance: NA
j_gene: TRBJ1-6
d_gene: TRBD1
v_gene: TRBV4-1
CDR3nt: TGCGCCAGCAGCCAGGAGACAGGGGCGGTGTCACCCCTCCACTTT
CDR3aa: CASSQETGAVSPLHF

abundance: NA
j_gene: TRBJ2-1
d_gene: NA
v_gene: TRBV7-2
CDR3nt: TGTGCCAGCAGCTTTTATGATGAGCAGTTCTTC
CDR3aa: CASSFYDEQFF

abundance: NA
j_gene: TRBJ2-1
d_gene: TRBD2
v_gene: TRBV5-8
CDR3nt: TGTGCCAGCAGCTTAATAGCGGGAACCATCAATGAGCAGTTCTTC
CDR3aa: CASSLIAGTINEQFF

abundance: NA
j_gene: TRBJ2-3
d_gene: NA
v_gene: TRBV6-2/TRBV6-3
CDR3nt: TGTGCCAGCAGCCCTACAGGAGATACGCAGTATTTT
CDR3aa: CASSPTGDTQYF

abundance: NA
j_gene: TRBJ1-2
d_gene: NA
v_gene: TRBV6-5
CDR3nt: TGTGCCAGCAGTTACGGCGGGGGGCATTATGGCTACACCTTC
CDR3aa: CASSYGGGHYGYTF

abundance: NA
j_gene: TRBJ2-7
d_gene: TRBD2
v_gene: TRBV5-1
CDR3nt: TGCGCCAGCAGCCAAGGGACTAGCGGGAGCTACGAGCAGTACTTC
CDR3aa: CASSQGTSGSYEQYF

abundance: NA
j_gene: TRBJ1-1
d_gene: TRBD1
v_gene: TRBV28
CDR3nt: TGTGCCAGCAGTGCAAGCAACAGGGGAAGGAACACTGAAGCTTTCTTT
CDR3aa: CASSASNRGRNTEAFF

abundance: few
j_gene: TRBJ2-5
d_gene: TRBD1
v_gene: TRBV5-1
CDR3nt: TGCGCCAGCAGCCCCTACAGGGGGCGCGAGACCCAGTACTTC
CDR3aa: CASSPYRGRETQYF

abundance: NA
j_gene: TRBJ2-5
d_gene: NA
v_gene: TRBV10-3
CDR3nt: TGTGCCATCAGTGAGTCGACGACTGCGGAAGAGACCCAGTACTTC
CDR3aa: CAISESTTAEETQYF

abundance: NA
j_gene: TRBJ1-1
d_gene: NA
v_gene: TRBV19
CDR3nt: TGTGCCAGTAGTACGGGGGGGGACCGTGAAGCTTTCTTT
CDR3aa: CASSTGGDREAFF

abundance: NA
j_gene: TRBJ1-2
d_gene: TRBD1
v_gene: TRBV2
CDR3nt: TGTGCCAGCGGGGAACAGGGGGCCTACGACTATGGCTACACCTTC
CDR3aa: CASGEQGAYDYGYTF

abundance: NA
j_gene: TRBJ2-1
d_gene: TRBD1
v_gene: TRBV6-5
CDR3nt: TGTGCCAGCAGGGGACAGGGGGTGACCTACAATGAGCAGTTCTTC
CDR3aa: CASRGQGVTYNEQFF